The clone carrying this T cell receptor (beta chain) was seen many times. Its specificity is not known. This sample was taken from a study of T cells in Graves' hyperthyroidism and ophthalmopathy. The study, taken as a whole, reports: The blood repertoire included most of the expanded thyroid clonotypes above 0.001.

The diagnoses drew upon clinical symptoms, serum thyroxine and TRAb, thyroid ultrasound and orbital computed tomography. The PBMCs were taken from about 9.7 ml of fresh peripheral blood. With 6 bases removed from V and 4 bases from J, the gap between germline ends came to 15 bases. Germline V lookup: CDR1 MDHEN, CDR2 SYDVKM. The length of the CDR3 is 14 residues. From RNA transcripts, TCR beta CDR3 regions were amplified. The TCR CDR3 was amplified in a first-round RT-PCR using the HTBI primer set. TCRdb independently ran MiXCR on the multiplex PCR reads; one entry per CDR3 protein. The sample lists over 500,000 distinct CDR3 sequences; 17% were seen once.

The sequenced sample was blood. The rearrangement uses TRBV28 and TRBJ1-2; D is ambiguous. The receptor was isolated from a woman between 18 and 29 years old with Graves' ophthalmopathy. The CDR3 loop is CASRSSIFGYGYTF. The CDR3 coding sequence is TGTGCCAGCAGATCCAGTATTTTTGGCTATGGCTACACCTTC.